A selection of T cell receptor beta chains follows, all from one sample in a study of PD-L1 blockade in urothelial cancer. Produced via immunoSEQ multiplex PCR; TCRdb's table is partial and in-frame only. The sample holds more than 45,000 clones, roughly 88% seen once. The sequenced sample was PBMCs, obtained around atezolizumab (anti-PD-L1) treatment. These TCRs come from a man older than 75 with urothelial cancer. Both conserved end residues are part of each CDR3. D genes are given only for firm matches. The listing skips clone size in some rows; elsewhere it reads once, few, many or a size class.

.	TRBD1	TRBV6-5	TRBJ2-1	TGTGCCAGCAGTCACCGGGACAGGCAGAACAATGAGCAGTTCTTC	CASSHRDRQNNEQFF
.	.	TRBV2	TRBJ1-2	TGTGCCAGCAGTGAACGGCAGGGGAACTATGGCTACACCTTC	CASSERQGNYGYTF
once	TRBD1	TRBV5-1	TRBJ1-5	TGCGCCAGCAGCCCGACAGGGGATCAGCCCCAGCATTTT	CASSPTGDQPQHF
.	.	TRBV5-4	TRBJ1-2	TGTGCCAGCAGCCTAGTGGGGAGGGACGGCGGCTATGGCTACACCTTC	CASSLVGRDGGYGYTF
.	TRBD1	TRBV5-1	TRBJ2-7	TGCGCCAGCAGCTTGAGGTCGGGACAGGGCTACGAGCAGTACTTC	CASSLRSGQGYEQYF
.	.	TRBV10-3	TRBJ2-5	TGTGCCATCAGCCCCCACGAATTACTGTCCCAAGAGACCCAGTACTTC	CAISPHELLSQETQYF
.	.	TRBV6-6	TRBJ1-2	TGTGCCAGCAGTTACTCCGGGAGCTATGGCTACACCTTC	CASSYSGSYGYTF
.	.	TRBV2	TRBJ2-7	TGTGCCAGCAGGGGACAAGCCTACGAGCAGTACTTC	CASRGQAYEQYF
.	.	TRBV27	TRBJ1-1	TGTGCCAGCAGTTTAGGGACATTCATGAACACTGAAGCTTTCTTT	CASSLGTFMNTEAFF
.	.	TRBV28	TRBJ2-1	TGTGCCAGTCAGGGGGGATCAGTGAATGAGCAGTTCTTC	CASQGGSVNEQFF
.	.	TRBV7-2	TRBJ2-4	TGTGCCAGCAGCGCGAGACCAGGAAAAAACATTCAGTACTTC	CASSARPGKNIQYF
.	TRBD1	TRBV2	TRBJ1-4	TGTGCCAGCAGAAAGCTGACAGGGTCAAATGAAAAACTGTTTTTT	CASRKLTGSNEKLFF
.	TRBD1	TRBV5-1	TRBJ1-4	TGCGCCAGCAGCGCCCAGGGGACCGACAGGGCTAATGAAAAACTGTTTTTT	CASSAQGTDRANEKLFF
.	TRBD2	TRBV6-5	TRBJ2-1	TGTGCCAGCAGTTATCTAAGCGGGAGGGGAAATGAGCAGTTCTTC	CASSYLSGRGNEQFF
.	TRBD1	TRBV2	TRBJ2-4	TGTGCCAGCAGTGAGAGGACCACGACAGGGCGTCTGGCCAAAAACATTCAGTACTTC	CASSERTTTGRLAKNIQYF
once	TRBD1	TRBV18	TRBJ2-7	TGTGCCAGCTCACCAGACAGGGACCGCGAGCAGTACTTC	CASSPDRDREQYF
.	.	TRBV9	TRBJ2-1	TGTGCCAGCAGCGTGTCGAATGAGCAGTTCTTC	CASSVSNEQFF
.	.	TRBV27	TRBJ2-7	TGTGCCAGCAGAAAGGCGGATCGCAACTACGAGCAGTACTTC	CASRKADRNYEQYF
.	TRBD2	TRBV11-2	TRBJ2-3	TGTGCCAGCAGACCCAGGACTAGCGGAAGCACAGATACGCAGTATTTT	CASRPRTSGSTDTQYF
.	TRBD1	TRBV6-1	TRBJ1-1	TGTGCCAGCTCCCAAGACAGGGGAGGTGAAGCTTTCTTT	CASSQDRGGEAFF
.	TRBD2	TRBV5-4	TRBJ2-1	TGTGCCAGCAGCGCGCCGATGAGCGGGAGGTCCAACAATGAGCAGTTCTTC	CASSAPMSGRSNNEQFF
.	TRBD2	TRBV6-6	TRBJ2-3	TGTGCCAGCAGTTACGGACTAGCGGTAGGCACAGATACGCAGTATTTT	CASSYGLAVGTDTQYF
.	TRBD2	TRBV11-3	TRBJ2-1	TGTGCCAGCAGCTATGGACTAGCGGGAGGGCCAAAGCCCTACAATGAGCAGTTCTTC	CASSYGLAGGPKPYNEQFF
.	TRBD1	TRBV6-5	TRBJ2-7	TGTGCCAGCAGTCTCGGACAGGGGATGGGCGAGCAGTACTTC	CASSLGQGMGEQYF
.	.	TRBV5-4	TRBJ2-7	TGTGCCAGCAGCTTGGGGCAGGGTCTCTACGAGCAGTACTTC	CASSLGQGLYEQYF
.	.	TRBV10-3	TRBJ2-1	TGTGCCATCAGTGGGGGCGGATTACCCGGCAATGAGCAGTTCTTC	CAISGGGLPGNEQFF
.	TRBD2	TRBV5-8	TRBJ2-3	TGTGCCAGCAGCTTGGCCGGGACTAGCGGGAGATGGGTGTATACGCAGTATTTT	CASSLAGTSGRWVYTQYF
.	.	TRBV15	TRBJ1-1	TGTGCCACCAGCAGAGAACGTCAATTCGGCACTGAAGCTTTCTTT	CATSRERQFGTEAFF
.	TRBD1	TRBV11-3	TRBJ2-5	TGTGCCAGCAGCCTGGGCGGACAGGTTAAAGAGACCCAGTACTTC	CASSLGGQVKETQYF
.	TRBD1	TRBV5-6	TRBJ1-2	TGTGCCAGCAGCTTTGGACAGGGAGACGGCTACACCTTC	CASSFGQGDGYTF
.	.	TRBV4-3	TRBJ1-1	TGCGCCAGCAGCCGCCAAGGGGCAACGAACACTGAAGCTTTCTTT	CASSRQGATNTEAFF
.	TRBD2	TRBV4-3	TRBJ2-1	TGCGCCAGCAGCCAAGACCGGGACTACTCCTACAATGAGCAGTTCTTC	CASSQDRDYSYNEQFF
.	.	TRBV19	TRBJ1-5	TGTGCCAGTAGTATAGATCTACAGCTCAATCAGCCCCAGCATTTT	CASSIDLQLNQPQHF
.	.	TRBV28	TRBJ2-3	TGTGCCAGCCCCGGTCCAGGGGCTAAAGGCACAGATACGCAGTATTTT	CASPGPGAKGTDTQYF
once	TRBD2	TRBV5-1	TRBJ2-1	TGCGCCAGCAGGGAAGCGGGAGAATCCTACAATGAGCAGTTCTTC	CASREAGESYNEQFF
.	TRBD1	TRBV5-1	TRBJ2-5	TGCGCCAGCAGCCAGAACAGGGGAAGGGTAGAGACCCAGTACTTC	CASSQNRGRVETQYF
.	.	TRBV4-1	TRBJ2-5	TGCGCCAGCAGCCAAGACGGAGGCAGAGAAGAGACCCAGTACTTC	CASSQDGGREETQYF
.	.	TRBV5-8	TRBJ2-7	TGTGCCAGCAGCTTGCGTCTCGGGTCTATAACCCACGAGCAGTACTTC	CASSLRLGSITHEQYF
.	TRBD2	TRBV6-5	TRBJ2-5	TGTGCCAGCAGTTGGACTAGCGGGAGTGACCAAGAGACCCAGTACTTC	CASSWTSGSDQETQYF
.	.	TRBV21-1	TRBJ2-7	TGTGCCAGCAGCACAGGGGGTGCCCCTAGCGGGAGAACCTACGAGCAGTACTTC	CASSTGGAPSGRTYEQYF
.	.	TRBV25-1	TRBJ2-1	TGTGCCAGCAGTGTTCTTAATGAGCAGTTCTTC	CASSVLNEQFF
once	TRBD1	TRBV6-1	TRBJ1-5	TGTGCCAGCACCGAGGGGGCGGTTGGCAATCAGCCCCAGCATTTT	CASTEGAVGNQPQHF
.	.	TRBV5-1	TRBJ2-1	TGCGCCAGCAGCTCCCGACAGGCACACAATGAGCAGTTCTTC	CASSSRQAHNEQFF
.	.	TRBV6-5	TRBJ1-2	TGTGCCAGCAGTCTGACCCGGGAGGTCTATGGCTACACCTTC	CASSLTREVYGYTF
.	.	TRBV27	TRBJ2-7	TGTGCCAGCAGTCAGGAAAGCCAGGGGTTCCACGAGCAGTACTTC	CASSQESQGFHEQYF
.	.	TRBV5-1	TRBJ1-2	TGCGCCAGCAGCTTGGTCGCAGGACAAACAACCTATGGCTACACCTTC	CASSLVAGQTTYGYTF
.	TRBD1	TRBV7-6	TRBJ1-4	TGTGCCAGCAGCTTAGGGGACAGGACGAATGAAAAACTGTTTTTT	CASSLGDRTNEKLFF
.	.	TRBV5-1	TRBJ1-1	TGCGCCAGCACCGGTCCCGGGACAAACACTGAAGCTTTCTTT	CASTGPGTNTEAFF
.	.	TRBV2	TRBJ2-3	TGTGCCAGCAGTGATCGGGCAGGGGGGACAGATACGCAGTATTTT	CASSDRAGGTDTQYF
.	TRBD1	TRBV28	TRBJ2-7	TGTGCCAGCAATAAACAGGGGGGCTCCTACGAGCAGTACTTC	CASNKQGGSYEQYF
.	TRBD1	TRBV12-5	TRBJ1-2	TGTGCTAGTGGTACGGGACAGGGGAATGGAAATGGCTACACCTTC	CASGTGQGNGNGYTF
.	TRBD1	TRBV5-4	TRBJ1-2	TGTGCCAGCACCCGACAGGGGGAAAACTATGGCTACACCTTC	CASTRQGENYGYTF
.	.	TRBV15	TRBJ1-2	TGTGCCACCAGCAGAGATGTCCAGGGCAGCGGCTACACCTTC	CATSRDVQGSGYTF
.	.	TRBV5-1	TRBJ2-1	TGCGCCAGCAGTGCTGTGTCTGGAACGGGAGTTGGGAGGAATGAGCAGTTCTTC	CASSAVSGTGVGRNEQFF